The present T cell receptor beta chain was sequenced within a study of CD4 T cells in relation to SARS-CoV-2 and coronaviruses. Across the study: ViraFEST: approximately 10-day antigen culture of PBMCs, then TCR beta CDR3 sequencing.

Libraries were prepared by immunoSEQ multiplex PCR; TCRdb keeps only in-frame clonotypes and omits some of them. The repertoire holds some 14,000 clones, with around four fifths as singletons. On this clone itself: The antigen remains undetermined.

Looked up from germline, CDR1 is MRHNA and CDR2 is SNTAGT. After removal of 6 bases from V and 1 base from J, the junction contained 7 bases not matched to a gene. CDR3 size: 15 residues. Findings of the study overall: No donor gave both pre-pandemic and post-infection samples.

The unexposed donors gave CD4+ T cells in about 2010-2019, prior to COVID-19. Isolation of CD4+ T cells took place after roughly nine days in culture. Cells permitting, SARS-CoV-2 S/N and four cold-coronavirus spikes were tested on unexposed-donor CD4+ T cells. Half the medium was replaced with IL-2 medium on days 3 and 7. Sequencing was done on a sample of CD4+ T cells from PBMCs, cultured in vitro. The chain uses TRBV6-4 and TRBJ1-1; 8 positions match TRBD1. This receptor was identified in a human donor in good health. CDR3 in DNA: TGTGCCAGCAGGGTTCGACAGGGGTCGAACACTGAAGCTTTCTTT. Its translation: CASRVRQGSNTEAFF.